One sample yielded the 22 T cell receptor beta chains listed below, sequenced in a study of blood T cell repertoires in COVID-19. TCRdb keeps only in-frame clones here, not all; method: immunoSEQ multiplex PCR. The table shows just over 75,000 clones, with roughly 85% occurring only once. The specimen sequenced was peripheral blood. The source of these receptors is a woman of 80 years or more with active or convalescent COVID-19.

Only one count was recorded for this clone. CDR3 amino acids: CSASLQGAGNTIYF. CDR3 in DNA: TGCAGTGCTAGTTTACAGGGGGCCGGAAACACCATATATTTT. This chain links TRBV20-1 with TRBJ1-3, with 9 bases identical to TRBD1. V was pared by 3 bases and J by 4 bases, with 4 bases of the junction left unmatched. This CDR3 has 14 residues. CDR1 and CDR2 (germline): DFQATT, SNEGSKA (reference sequence).

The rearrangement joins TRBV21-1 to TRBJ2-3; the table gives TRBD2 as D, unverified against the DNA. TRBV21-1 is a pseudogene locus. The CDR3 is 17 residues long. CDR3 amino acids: CASSERAGLSSTDTQYF. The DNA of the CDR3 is TGTGCCAGCAGCGAAAGGGCGGGACTTTCGAGCACAGATACGCAGTATTTT.

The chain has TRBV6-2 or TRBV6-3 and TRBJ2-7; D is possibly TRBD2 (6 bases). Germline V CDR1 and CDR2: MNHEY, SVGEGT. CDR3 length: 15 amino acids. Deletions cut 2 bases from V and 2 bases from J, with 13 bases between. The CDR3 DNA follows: TGTGCCAGCAGTTACGCGGGGCGGCCTACCTACGAGCAGTACTTC. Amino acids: CASSYAGRPTYEQYF.

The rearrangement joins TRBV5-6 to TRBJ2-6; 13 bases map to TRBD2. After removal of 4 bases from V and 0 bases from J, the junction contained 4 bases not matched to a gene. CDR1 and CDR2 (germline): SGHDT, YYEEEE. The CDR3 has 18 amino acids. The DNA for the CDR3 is TGTGCCAGCAGCCCCAGACTAGCGGGGGGCTCTGGGGCCAACGTCCTGACTTTC. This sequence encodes CASSPRLAGGSGANVLTF.

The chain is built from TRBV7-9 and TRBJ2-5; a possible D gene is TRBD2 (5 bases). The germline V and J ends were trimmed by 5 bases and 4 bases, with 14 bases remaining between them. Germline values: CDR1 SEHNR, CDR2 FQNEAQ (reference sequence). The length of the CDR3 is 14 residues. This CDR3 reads CASSQTISGETQYF. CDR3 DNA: TGTGCCAGCAGCCAGACTATATCGGGAGAGACCCAGTACTTC.

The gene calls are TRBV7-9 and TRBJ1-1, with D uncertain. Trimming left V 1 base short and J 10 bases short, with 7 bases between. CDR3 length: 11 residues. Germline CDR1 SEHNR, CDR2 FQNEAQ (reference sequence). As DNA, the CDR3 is TGTGCCAGCAGCTTAGATAGCGTAGCTTTCTTT. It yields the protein CASSLDSVAFF.

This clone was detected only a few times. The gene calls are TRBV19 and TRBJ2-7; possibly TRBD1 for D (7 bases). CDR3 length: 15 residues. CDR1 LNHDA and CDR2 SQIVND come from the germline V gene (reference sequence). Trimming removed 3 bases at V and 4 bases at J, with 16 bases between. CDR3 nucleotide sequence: TGTGCCAGTAGTATTGGTATGGCGGGACAGTACGAGCAGTACTTC. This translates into CASSIGMAGQYEQYF. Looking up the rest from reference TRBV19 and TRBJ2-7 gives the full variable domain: DGGITQSPKYLFRKEGQNVTLSCEQNLNHDAMYWYRQDPGQGLRLIYYSQIVNDFQKGDIAEGYSVSREKKESFPLTVTSAQKNPTAFYLCASSIGMAGQYEQYFGPGTRLTVT.

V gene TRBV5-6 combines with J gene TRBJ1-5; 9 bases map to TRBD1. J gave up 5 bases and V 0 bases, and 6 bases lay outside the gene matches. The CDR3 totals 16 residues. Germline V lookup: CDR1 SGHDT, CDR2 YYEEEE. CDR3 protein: CASSLGGQGAYQPQHF. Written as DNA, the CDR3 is TGTGCCAGCAGCTTGGGGGGACAGGGAGCATATCAGCCCCAGCATTTT.

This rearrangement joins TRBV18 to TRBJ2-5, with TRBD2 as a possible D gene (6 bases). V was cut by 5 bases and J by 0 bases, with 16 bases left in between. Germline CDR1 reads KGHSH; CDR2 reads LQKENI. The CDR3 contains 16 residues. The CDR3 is CASSSLAVDNQETQYF. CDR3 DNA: TGTGCCAGCTCATCCTTAGCGGTTGACAACCAAGAGACCCAGTACTTC.

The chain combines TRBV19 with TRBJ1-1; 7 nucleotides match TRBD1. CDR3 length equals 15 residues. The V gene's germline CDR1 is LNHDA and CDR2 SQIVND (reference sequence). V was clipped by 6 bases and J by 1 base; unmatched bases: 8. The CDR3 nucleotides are TGTGCCAGTAGCCCTTCGACAGGGTCGAACACTGAAGCTTTCTTT. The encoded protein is CASSPSTGSNTEAFF. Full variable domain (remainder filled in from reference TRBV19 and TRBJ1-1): DGGITQSPKYLFRKEGQNVTLSCEQNLNHDAMYWYRQDPGQGLRLIYYSQIVNDFQKGDIAEGYSVSREKKESFPLTVTSAQKNPTAFYLCASSPSTGSNTEAFFGQGTRLTVV.

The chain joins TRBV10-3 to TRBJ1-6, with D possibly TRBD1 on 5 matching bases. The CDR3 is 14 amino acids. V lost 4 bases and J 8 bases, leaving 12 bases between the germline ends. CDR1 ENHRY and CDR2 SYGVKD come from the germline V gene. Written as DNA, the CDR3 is TGTGCCATCAGTGTGGGGCCAGGCTATTCACCCCTCCACTTT. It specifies CAISVGPGYSPLHF.

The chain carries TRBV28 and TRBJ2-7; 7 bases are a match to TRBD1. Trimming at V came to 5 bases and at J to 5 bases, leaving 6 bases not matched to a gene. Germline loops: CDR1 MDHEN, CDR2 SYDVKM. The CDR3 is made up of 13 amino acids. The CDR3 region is CASSRDRGNEQYF. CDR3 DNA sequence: TGTGCCAGCAGTCGGGACAGAGGGAACGAGCAGTACTTC.

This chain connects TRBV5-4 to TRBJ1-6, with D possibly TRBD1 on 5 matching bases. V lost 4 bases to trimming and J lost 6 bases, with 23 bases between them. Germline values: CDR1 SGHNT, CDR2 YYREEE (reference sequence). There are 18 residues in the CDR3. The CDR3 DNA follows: TGTGCCAGCAGCCCCTTGCCTGGGGGGACTAAGCCTAATTCACCCCTCCACTTT. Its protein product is CASSPLPGGTKPNSPLHF.

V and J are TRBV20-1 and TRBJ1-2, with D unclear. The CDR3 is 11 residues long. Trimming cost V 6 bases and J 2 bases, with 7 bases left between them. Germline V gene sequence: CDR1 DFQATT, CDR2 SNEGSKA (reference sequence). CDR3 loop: CSATENYGYTF. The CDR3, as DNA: TGCAGTGCCACCGAGAACTATGGCTACACCTTC.

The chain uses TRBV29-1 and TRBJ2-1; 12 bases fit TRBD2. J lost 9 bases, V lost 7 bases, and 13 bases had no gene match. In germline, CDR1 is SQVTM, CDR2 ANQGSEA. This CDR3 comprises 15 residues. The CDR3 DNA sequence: TGCAGCGGGGCAAGGACTAGCGGGAATGGAGGTGAGCAGTTCTTC. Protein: CSGARTSGNGGEQFF.

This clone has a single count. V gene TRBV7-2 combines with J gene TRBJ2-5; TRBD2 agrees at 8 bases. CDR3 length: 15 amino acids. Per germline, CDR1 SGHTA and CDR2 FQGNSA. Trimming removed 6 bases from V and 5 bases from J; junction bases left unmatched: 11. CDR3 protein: CASSFDLGLDETQYF. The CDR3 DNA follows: TGTGCCAGCAGTTTCGACTTGGGACTAGATGAGACCCAGTACTTC.

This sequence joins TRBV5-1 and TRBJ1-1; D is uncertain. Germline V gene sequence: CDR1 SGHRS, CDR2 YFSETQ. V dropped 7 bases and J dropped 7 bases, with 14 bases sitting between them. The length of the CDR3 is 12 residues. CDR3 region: CASGHPTLEAFF. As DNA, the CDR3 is TGCGCCAGCGGGCACCCCACCCTTGAAGCTTTCTTT.

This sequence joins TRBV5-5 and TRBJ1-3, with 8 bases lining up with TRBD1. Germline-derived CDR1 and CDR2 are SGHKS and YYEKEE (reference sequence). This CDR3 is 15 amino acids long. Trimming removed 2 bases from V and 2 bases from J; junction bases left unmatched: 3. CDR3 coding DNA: TGTGCCAGCAGCTTAATGGACAGGGCTGGAAACACCATATATTTT. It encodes CASSLMDRAGNTIYF.

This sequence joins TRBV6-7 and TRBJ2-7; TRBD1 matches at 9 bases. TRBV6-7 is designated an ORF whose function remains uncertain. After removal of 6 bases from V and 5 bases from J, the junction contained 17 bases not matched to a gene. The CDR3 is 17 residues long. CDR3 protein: CASSRTGTGTRDHEQYF. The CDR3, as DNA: TGTGCCAGCAGCCGTACCGGGACAGGGACTCGAGACCACGAGCAGTACTTC.

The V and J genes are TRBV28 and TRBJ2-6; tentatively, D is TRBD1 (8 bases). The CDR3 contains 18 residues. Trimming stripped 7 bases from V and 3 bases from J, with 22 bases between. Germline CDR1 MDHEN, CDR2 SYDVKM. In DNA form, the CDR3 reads TGTGCCAGCACCGCACCCGGGTACAGGGGGGGTGGGGCCAACGTCCTGACTTTC. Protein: CASTAPGYRGGGANVLTF.

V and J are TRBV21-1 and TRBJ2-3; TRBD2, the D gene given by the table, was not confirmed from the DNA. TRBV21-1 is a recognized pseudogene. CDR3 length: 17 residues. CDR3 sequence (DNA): TGTGCCAGCAGCAAGGCCCCGGTTGGCGGTAGCACAGATACGCAGTATTTT. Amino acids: CASSKAPVGGSTDTQYF.

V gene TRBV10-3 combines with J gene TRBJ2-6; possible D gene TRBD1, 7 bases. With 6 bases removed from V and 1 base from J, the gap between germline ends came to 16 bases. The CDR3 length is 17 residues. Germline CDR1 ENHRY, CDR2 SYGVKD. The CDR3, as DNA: TGTGCCATCAGCGGGGCAGGGGGGCTATCTGGGGCCAACGTCCTGACTTTC. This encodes CAISGAGGLSGANVLTF.